This T cell receptor beta chain was profiled in a study of blood T cell repertoires in COVID-19. The protocol was immunoSEQ multiplex PCR, while the TCRdb copy is restricted to in-frame clones and leaves out a portion. In the table there are about 220,000 clones, around 80% of which are singletons. The CDR3 has 14 residues. CDR1 MNHEY and CDR2 SVGAGI come from the germline V gene. V was pared by 5 bases and J by 6 bases, with 14 bases between. The material sequenced was peripheral blood. This chain links TRBV6-5 with TRBJ2-1; D may be TRBD2 (6 bases). The TCR sequence derives from a human donor in a cohort sampled during active COVID-19. The CDR3 coding sequence is TGTGCCAGCAGTACGGGAGTGGCTAGCAATGAGCAGTTCTTC. Protein: CASSTGVASNEQFF.